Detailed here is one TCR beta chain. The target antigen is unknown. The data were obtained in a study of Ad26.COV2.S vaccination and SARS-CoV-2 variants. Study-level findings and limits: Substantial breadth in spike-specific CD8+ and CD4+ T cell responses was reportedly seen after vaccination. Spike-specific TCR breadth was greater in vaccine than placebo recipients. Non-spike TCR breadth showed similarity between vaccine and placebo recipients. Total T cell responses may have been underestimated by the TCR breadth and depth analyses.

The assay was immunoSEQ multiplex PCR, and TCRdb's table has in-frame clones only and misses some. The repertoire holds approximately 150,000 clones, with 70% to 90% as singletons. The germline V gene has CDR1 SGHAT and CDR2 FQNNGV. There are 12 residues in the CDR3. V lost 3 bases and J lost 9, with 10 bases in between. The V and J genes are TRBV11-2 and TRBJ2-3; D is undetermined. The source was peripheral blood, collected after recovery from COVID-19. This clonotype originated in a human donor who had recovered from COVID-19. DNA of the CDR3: TGTGCCAGCAGCTTCTCTCGAGCCACGCAGTATTTT. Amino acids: CASSFSRATQYF.